This note documents a single T cell receptor (beta chain) sequence. Its antigen remains unidentified. With 60 Vbeta and 13 Jbeta primers, the PCR was carried out. Generated by immunoSEQ multiplex PCR, the TCRdb table keeps only in-frame clones and is missing some. In the table there are 150,000 to 200,000 clones, 68% of which are singletons. These data are taken from a study of cytomegalovirus exposure and HLA in healthy donors. Study observations and caveats: Available immune exposure information was restricted to CMV serostatus only. Most subjects' HLA-A and HLA-B alleles were reportedly predicted from TCR beta sequences. High sensitivity and specificity were reportedly achieved when the classifier diagnosed cytomegalovirus status.

The CDR3 has 12 residues. From germline, CDR1 is SNHLY and CDR2 FYNNEI. Sequenced sample: PBMCs. This sequence joins TRBV2 and TRBJ2-5; TRBD2 is a possible D gene (5 bases). The source is a woman aged 40 to 55 in good health and CMV-seropositive. The CDR3 spells CAGRELQETQYF. The CDR3 nucleotides are TGTGCGGGGAGAGAATTACAAGAGACCCAGTACTTC.